Shown below are 20 T cell receptor beta chains from a single sample sequenced in a study of blood T cell repertoires in COVID-19. Generated by immunoSEQ multiplex PCR, the TCRdb table keeps only in-frame clones and is missing some. The table records 150,000 to 200,000 clones, 81% of them present only once. Input material: peripheral blood. These receptors were taken from a man between 60 and 75 years old with active or convalescent COVID-19.

The CDR3 loop reads CASAPPGGELFF. CDR3 nucleotide sequence: TGCGCCAGCGCGCCGCCCGGCGGGGAGCTGTTTTTT. This rearrangement joins TRBV5-1 to TRBJ2-2; no firm D call. The CDR3 contains 12 residues. Germline CDR1 and CDR2: SGHRS and YFSETQ. Trimming pared 7 bases from V and 7 bases from J, leaving 11 bases between.

J is TRBJ1-1 and V is TRBV7-9; the D is unclear. The CDR3 extends over 13 amino acids. The V end lost 1 base, the J end lost 1 base, and 4 bases lay between the germline ends. Germline CDR1 and CDR2: SEHNR and FQNEAQ (reference sequence). DNA for the CDR3: TGTGCCAGCAGCTTAGTACAGAACACTGAAGCTTTCTTT. Amino acid sequence: CASSLVQNTEAFF.

This clone was found a few times. This sequence joins TRBV19 and TRBJ2-2, with D perhaps TRBD1 (5 bases). Per the germline V gene, CDR1 is LNHDA and CDR2 is SQIVND (reference sequence). V was trimmed by 1 base and J by 1 base, leaving 7 bases between them. This CDR3 region has 15 residues. The CDR3: CASSIGQGNTGELFF. CDR3 nucleotide sequence: TGTGCCAGTAGTATAGGGCAGGGGAACACCGGGGAGCTGTTTTTT.

This clone was seen more than once but under ten times. This chain links TRBV24-1 with TRBJ2-3; 9 bases map to TRBD2. The CDR3 spans 15 residues. V lost 4 bases and J lost 2; bases outside the gene matches: 3. Germline-derived CDR1 and CDR2 are KGHDR and SFDVKD. The CDR3 bases are TGTGCCACCAGTGAAGCGGGACTAGCCACAGATACGCAGTATTTT. It yields the protein CATSEAGLATDTQYF.

This chain connects TRBV27 to TRBJ1-3, with a weak D call TRBD1 (6 bases). From germline, CDR1 is MNHEY and CDR2 SMNVEV (reference sequence). Trimming took off 5 bases at V and 4 bases at J, with 18 bases between the two ends. This CDR3 spans 16 amino acids. CDR3 DNA sequence: TGTGCCAGCAGTCGGGGGGGACAAGGATCCGGAAACACCATATATTTT. Its protein is CASSRGGQGSGNTIYF.

J is TRBJ1-4 and V is TRBV9; D perhaps matches TRBD1 (5 bases). V dropped 3 bases and J dropped 12 bases, with 18 bases sitting between them. This CDR3 is built from 14 residues. Germline lookup yields CDR1 SGDLS and CDR2 YYNGEE. CDR3 in amino acids: CASSDGRWEGELFF. The CDR3 DNA reads TGTGCCAGCAGCGACGGACGGTGGGAAGGGGAACTGTTTTTT.

This clone has only a few counts. The junction does not match germline at one end; this may be a read error. The gene calls are TRBV2 and TRBJ1-2; the match to TRBD1 covers 10 bases. CDR3 length: 15 amino acids. Germline lookup yields CDR1 SNHLY and CDR2 FYNNEI. CDR3 protein: CASSEDRGRSYGYTF. The CDR3, as DNA: TGTGCCAGCAGCGAAGACAGGGGGCGTAGCTATGGCTACACCTTC. The full variable domain, in which reference TRBV2 and TRBJ1-2 provide the parts outside the CDR3, is EPEVTQTPSHQVTQMGQEVILRCVPISNHLYFYWYRQILGQKVEFLVSFYNNEISEKSEIFDDQFSVERPDGSNFTLKIRSTKLEDSAMYFCASSEDRGRSYGYTFGSGTRLTVV.

The count of this clone is one. The rearrangement links TRBV7-9 to TRBJ2-2; the match to TRBD2 covers 9 bases. The CDR3 runs 16 residues. Looked up from germline, CDR1 is SEHNR and CDR2 is FQNEAQ (reference sequence). V dropped 2 bases and J dropped 1; count of bases not matched to a gene: 2. This CDR3 reads CASSLSGRRNTGELFF. The CDR3, as DNA: TGTGCCAGCAGCTTAAGCGGGAGGAGGAACACCGGGGAGCTGTTTTTT.

Regarding this clone: The limits of the CDR3 on the DNA are not certain, so only TCRdb's listed CDR3 is given. CDR3 region: CASGFGPGETQYF. This chain joins TRBV10-2 and TRBJ2-5; the table's D call, TRBD1, was not checked against the DNA. Germline CDR1 reads WSHSY; CDR2 reads SAAADI. Ends included, the CDR3 has 13 residues.

The genes are TRBV5-1 and TRBJ1-4; tentative D call: TRBD1 (6 bases). Germline V gene lookup returns CDR1 SGHRS and CDR2 YFSETQ. V was clipped by 0 bases and J by 8 bases, with 11 bases between them. The CDR3 has 14 residues. CDR3 in amino acids: CASSLDRAREKLFF. The CDR3 region has the DNA TGCGCCAGCAGCTTGGACAGGGCTAGGGAAAAACTGTTTTTT.

The chain recombines TRBV5-1 with TRBJ1-6; maybe TRBD1 (5 bases). The V end lost 0 bases, the J end lost 9 bases, and 7 bases lay between the germline ends. This CDR3 region has 13 residues. The germline CDR1 and CDR2 sequences are SGHRS and YFSETQ. CDR3 sequence reads: CASSLAGGSPLHF. In DNA form, the CDR3 reads TGCGCCAGCAGCTTGGCCGGGGGTTCACCCCTCCACTTT.

A single count supports this clone. The rearrangement uses TRBV7-2 and TRBJ1-5; a weak D match, TRBD1 (6 bases). Looked up from germline, CDR1 is SGHTA and CDR2 is FQGNSA. This CDR3 is built from 15 residues. V was pared by 0 bases and J by 5 bases, with 11 bases between. DNA of the CDR3: TGTGCCAGCAGCTTAGCAGGGGGAAGAGATCAGCCCCAGCATTTT. This sequence encodes CASSLAGGRDQPQHF.

The rearrangement uses TRBV19 and TRBJ1-3, with 8 bases fitting TRBD1. J lost 5 bases, V lost 6 bases, and 6 bases had no gene match. The CDR3 sequence is 14 residues long. Germline V CDR1 and CDR2: LNHDA, SQIVND (reference sequence). CDR3 DNA sequence: TGTGCCAGTAGCCGGGACAGGACACGAAACACCATATATTTT. It encodes CASSRDRTRNTIYF.

This clone was observed a handful of times. J is TRBJ1-2 and V is TRBV18, with 7 bases matching TRBD1. V lost 2 bases to trimming and J lost 2 bases; unmatched junction nucleotides: 8. This CDR3 spans 16 amino acids. From germline, CDR1 is KGHSH and CDR2 LQKENI. CDR3 protein: CASSPGLQGTNYGYTF. The CDR3 nucleotides are TGTGCCAGCTCACCAGGACTACAGGGGACCAACTATGGCTACACCTTC.

This clone was observed many times. The genes are TRBV29-1 and TRBJ2-1, with 7 positions matching TRBD1. The CDR3 sequence is 12 residues long. Germline CDR1 is SQVTM and CDR2 is ANQGSEA. After removal of 7 bases from V and 7 bases from J, the junction contained 7 bases not matched to a gene. The CDR3 region is CSGTGEWNEQFF. Here the CDR3 DNA reads TGCAGCGGAACAGGGGAATGGAATGAGCAGTTCTTC.

The genes are TRBV28 and TRBJ2-5, with TRBD2 matching over 10 bases. V was clipped by 2 bases and J by 3 bases; unmatched bases: 6. The CDR3 extends over 16 amino acids. Germline V CDR1 and CDR2: MDHEN, SYDVKM. The CDR3 loop is CASSLNLAGAEETQYF. CDR3 sequence (DNA): TGTGCCAGCAGTTTAAATCTAGCGGGAGCGGAAGAGACCCAGTACTTC.

V usage is TRBV10-3 and J usage is TRBJ2-1, with 14 bases fitting TRBD2. Germline V gives CDR1 ENHRY, CDR2 SYGVKD. Trimming took 4 bases from V and 6 from J; bases not matched to a gene: 2. The CDR3 loop spans 15 amino acids. CDR3 protein: CAISAGTSGGNEQFF. CDR3 nucleotide sequence: TGTGCCATCAGTGCGGGGACTAGCGGGGGCAATGAGCAGTTCTTC.

The V and J genes are TRBV3-1 (or the pseudogene TRBV3-2) and TRBJ1-2, with a tentative D call TRBD1 (5 bases). Trimming left V 6 bases short and J 8 bases short, with 16 bases between. CDR1 is LGHDT, CDR2 YNNKEL, per germline (reference sequence). This CDR3 spans 13 amino acids. The CDR3 spells CASRRRDSLGYTF. DNA of the CDR3: TGTGCCAGCAGGCGCCGGGACTCCCTGGGCTACACCTTC.

The rearrangement joins TRBV25-1 to TRBJ2-4; D unclear. With 3 bases removed from V and 1 base from J, the gap between germline ends came to 13 bases. CDR3 size: 16 residues. Germline V gene data show CDR1 as MGHDK and CDR2 as SYGVNS. The CDR3 here is CASSDLEQAAKNIQYF. The CDR3 nucleotides read TGTGCCAGCAGTGATTTGGAACAAGCGGCCAAAAACATTCAGTACTTC. The complete variable domain, with remaining parts taken from reference TRBV25-1 and TRBJ2-4, reads EADIYQTPRYLVIGTGKKITLECSQTMGHDKMYWYQQDPGMELHLIHYSYGVNSTEKGDLSSESTVSRIRTEHFPLTLESARPSHTSQYLCASSDLEQAAKNIQYFGAGTRLSVL.

This clone showed up just once. This rearrangement joins TRBV30 to TRBJ1-1; a weak D match, TRBD1 (6 bases). V shed 2 bases and J shed 3 bases, with 16 bases lying between them. Per the germline V gene, CDR1 is GTSNPN and CDR2 is SVGIG (reference sequence). The CDR3 extends over 15 amino acids. The CDR3 reads CAWSSLQGFDTEAFF. The CDR3 DNA sequence: TGTGCCTGGAGTTCTCTACAGGGCTTCGACACTGAAGCTTTCTTT.